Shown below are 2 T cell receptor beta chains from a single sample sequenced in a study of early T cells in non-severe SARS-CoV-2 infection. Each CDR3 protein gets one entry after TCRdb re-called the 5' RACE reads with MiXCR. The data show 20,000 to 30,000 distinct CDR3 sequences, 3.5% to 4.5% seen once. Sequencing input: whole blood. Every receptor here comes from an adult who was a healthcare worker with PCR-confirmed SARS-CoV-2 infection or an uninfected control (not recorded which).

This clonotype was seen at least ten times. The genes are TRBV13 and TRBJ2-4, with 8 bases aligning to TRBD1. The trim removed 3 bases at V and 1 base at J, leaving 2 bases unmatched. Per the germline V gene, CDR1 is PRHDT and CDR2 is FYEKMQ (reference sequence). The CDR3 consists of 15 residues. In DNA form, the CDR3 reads TGTGCCAGCAGCTTGGACAGGGCGGCCAAAAACATTCAGTACTTC. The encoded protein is CASSLDRAAKNIQYF.

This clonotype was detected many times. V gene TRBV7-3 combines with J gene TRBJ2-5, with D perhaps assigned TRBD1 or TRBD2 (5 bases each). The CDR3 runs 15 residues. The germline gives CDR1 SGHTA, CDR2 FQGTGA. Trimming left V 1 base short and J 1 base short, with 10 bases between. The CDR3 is CASSLRAGSQETQYF. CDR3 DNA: TGTGCCAGCAGCTTAAGGGCAGGGAGCCAAGAGACCCAGTACTTC. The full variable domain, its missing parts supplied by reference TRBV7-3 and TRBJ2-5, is GAGVSQTPSNKVTEKGKYVELRCDPISGHTALYWYRQSLGQGPEFLIYFQGTGAADDSGLPNDRFFAVRPEGSVSTLKIQRTERGDSAVYLCASSLRAGSQETQYFGPGTRLLVL.